Listed here is a single T cell receptor beta chain. Mismatch with germline at one junction end may stem from a read error. No cell sorting was done before RNA was extracted from the tissue. This non-tumor lung sample came from over 3 cm beyond the tumor edge. The data were obtained in a study of tumor and adjacent non-tumor tissue in lung cancer. The CDR3 loop spans 17 amino acids. From germline, CDR1 is MNHNS and CDR2 SASEGT. A modified ARM-PCR protocol with three rounds of nested PCR amplified TCRbeta. Using its own MiXCR run on the multiplex PCR reads, TCRdb lists one record per CDR3 protein. The data contain some 100,000 distinct CDR3 sequences, 75% to 85% of them seen just once; the ten biggest clones take up 30%.

The chain couples TRBV6-1 to TRBJ1-5; no clear D. This clonotype originated in a man in his sixties with small cell lung cancer. The material sequenced was distant non-tumor lung tissue. CDR3 nucleotides: TGTGGCAGCAGTGAAGCGGTCGGAGTGGGGTCCAATCAGCCCCAGCATTTT. The encoded protein is CGSSEAVGVGSNQPQHF.